This note documents a single T cell receptor beta chain sequence. The V gene's germline CDR1 is MDHEN and CDR2 SYDVKM. The CDR3 runs 14 residues. J gave up 4 bases and V 6 bases, and 8 bases lay outside the gene matches. The data originate from a study of blood T cell repertoires in COVID-19. Across the whole study: Acute and convalescent COVID-19 specimens originated in the United States, Italy and Spain. Sources were T cells, B-cell-depleted T cells, or PBMCs; the material itself was cDNA or gDNA.

Study processing details: Using reference gene primer amplification, nucleated cell counts were estimated. Profiled with immunoSEQ multiplex PCR; TCRdb holds only in-frame clones, not every one. V and J calls and clone size follow that table, whereas D and trimming were derived from the DNA. The table shows 70,000 to 85,000 clones, with around 88% occurring only once. V is TRBV28 and J is TRBJ1-2, with 7 bases aligning to TRBD1. This sequence was found in a man older than 75 with active or convalescent COVID-19. The specimen sequenced was peripheral blood. Here the CDR3 reads CASREQGLSYGYTF. CDR3 in DNA: TGTGCCAGCAGAGAACAGGGGCTTAGCTATGGCTACACCTTC.